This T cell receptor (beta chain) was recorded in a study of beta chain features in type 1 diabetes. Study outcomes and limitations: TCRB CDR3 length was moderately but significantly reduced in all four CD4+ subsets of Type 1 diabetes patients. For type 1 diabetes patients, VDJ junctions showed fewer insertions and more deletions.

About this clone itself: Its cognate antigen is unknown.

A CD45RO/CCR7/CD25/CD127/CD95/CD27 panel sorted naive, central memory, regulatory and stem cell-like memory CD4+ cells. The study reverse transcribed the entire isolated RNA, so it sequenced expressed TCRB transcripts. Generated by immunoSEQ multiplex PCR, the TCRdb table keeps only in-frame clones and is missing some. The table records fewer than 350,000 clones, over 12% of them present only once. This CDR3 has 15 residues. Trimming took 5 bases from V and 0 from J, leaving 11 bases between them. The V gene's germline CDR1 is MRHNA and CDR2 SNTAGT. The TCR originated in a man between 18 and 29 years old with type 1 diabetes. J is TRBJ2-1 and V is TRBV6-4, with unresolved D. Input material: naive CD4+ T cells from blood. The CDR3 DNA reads TGTGCCAGCAGTCTCGCAGGTAGCTCCTACAATGAGCAGTTCTTC. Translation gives CASSLAGSSYNEQFF.